This TCR beta chain was sequenced during a study of human T cells and chemical hapten exposure. At least ten counts were recorded for this clonotype. Antigen specificity is unknown. Study-wide points: TCRs exceeding a frequency of 1 in 1000 stayed unchanged under DPC sensitization. Expanded TCRs were compared with controls, and the expanded TCRs formed significantly more large CDR3 similarity clusters.

Sample time point: pre-sensitization, week 0. Treatment of the sample: therapeutic diphenylcyclopropenone sensitization with weekly scalp DPC. TCRdb independently ran MiXCR on the RACE reads; one entry per CDR3 protein. The sample consists of around 120,000 distinct CDR3 sequences, 13% of them appearing once. Germline trimming cut 6 bases from V and 0 bases from J; bases unmatched to any gene: 10. The germline V gene has CDR1 DFQATT and CDR2 SNEGSKA (reference sequence). The CDR3 is 16 amino acids. The origin of this receptor is a woman between 18 and 30 years old with alopecia areata. Some clones in this sample may be carry-over from other donors' samples. The chain carries TRBV20-1 and TRBJ2-1, with 8 positions matching TRBD1. The material was whole blood, obtained in connection with sensitization to the hapten diphenylcyclopropenone (DPC). The CDR3 coding sequence is TGCAGTGCGACATCGACAGGGGCCAGCTCCTACAATGAGCAGTTCTTC. Translated, it gives CSATSTGASSYNEQFF.